The source of this T cell receptor beta chain is a study of blood T cell repertoires in COVID-19. Background on the study: Sources were T cells, B-cell-depleted T cells, or PBMCs; the material itself was cDNA or gDNA.

Here immunoSEQ multiplex PCR was the method, and the copy in TCRdb shows in-frame clones only, minus some. This sample has 180,000 or so clones, with over 75% found just once. From germline, CDR1 is SEHNR and CDR2 FQNEAQ (reference sequence). The CDR3 sequence is 16 residues long. The V end was cut by 1 base, the J end by 0 bases, with 13 bases between. This rearrangement joins TRBV7-9 to TRBJ2-7, with a weak D call TRBD2 (7 bases). This clonotype was obtained from a woman over 75 with acute or convalescent COVID-19. The specimen sequenced was peripheral blood. For the CDR3, the DNA is TGTGCCAGCAGCTTAGGGGGGGGCCGGGTCTCCTACGAGCAGTACTTC. Protein sequence: CASSLGGGRVSYEQYF.